This T cell receptor beta chain was found in a study of cytomegalovirus exposure and HLA in healthy donors listed by TCRdb under 2017. With respect to the entire study: A later analysis indicated that the 95 to 150 validation repertoires were generated on the platform also employed for the approximately 690 repertoires of the first cohort. The aim of the study was to test whether cataloging public T cell receptors could identify signatures of past pathogen exposure. Besides the first cohort of roughly 660 subjects, a separate validation cohort made up of roughly 120 different subjects was used. To predict cytomegalovirus infection status, the study brought together high-throughput TCR immunosequencing, statistical association of individual TCRs with disease status, and machine learning. Overall results and qualifications from the work: In vitro tests confirmed that a few of the cytomegalovirus-associated TCR beta chains recognize cytomegalovirus antigens. Across donors, most TCR sequences were observed very rarely, whereas some public TCRs were present in many individuals. The authors suggested that the approach could potentially be generalized to other disease states and immunological phenotypes. Cytomegalovirus status was reported to be diagnosed by the classifier with high specificity and sensitivity in both the original and validation cohorts. The validation cohort had no HLA typing available for a later analysis, so co-occurrence within that cohort was assessed over all 130 or so repertoires. In the study, approximately 150 TCR beta chains were listed as associated with cytomegalovirus. A later analysis found that TCRs clustered in the first cohort also tended to co-occur in the 110 or so validation repertoires, with 94% of cluster scores above 0.

Donors formed part of the validation cohort, which comprised 95 to 150 subjects and was distinct from the first cohort of 666 subjects. The library relied on the immunoSEQ multiplex PCR assay. As for the original processing: A statistical classification framework was built for diagnosing cytomegalovirus status from the catalog of TCR beta chain sequences. This is the immuneACCESS table as TCRdb keeps it, with only in-frame sequences that have V and J called. A part of the clones is gone; compared with another copy, unresolved V genes explain less than half, and the rest is unexplained. The V and J calls and the clone size are those of that table, but D and trimming were determined from the DNA. Across this sample there are some 200,000 clones, with 80% to 95% seen only once. In total, the top ten clones hold about 0.95% of the sample. Turning to this clone: Its cognate antigen has yet to be identified. No base-level quality is on record; no much larger clone is a single base apart.

The CDR3 has 15 amino acids, counting the end cysteine and phenylalanine. The only DNA kept is the CDR3, 45 bases in frame from the first base. V and J are trimmed by 5 bases and 5 bases, and the gene matches miss 9 bases of the junction. CDR1 and CDR2 were assigned from the germline V gene as MNHNS and SASEGT. The receptor was derived from a woman younger than 35 in good health and CMV-seronegative. Rearrangement joined TRBV6-1 to TRBJ2-1; TRBD1 fits 7 bases in the junction. What was sequenced was PBMCs. In nucleotides, the sequence is TGTGCCAGCAGTATACAGGGGCCCGGACACAATGAGCAGTTCTTC. Translated, it gives CASSIQGPGHNEQFF.